The 5 T cell receptor beta chains listed next were all sequenced from one sample in a study of cytomegalovirus exposure and HLA in healthy donors. The PCR was carried out with 60 Vbeta primers and 13 Jbeta primers. This table comes from immunoSEQ multiplex PCR, and its TCRdb copy is limited to in-frame clones, with some not included. The sample contains 130,000 to 150,000 clones, around 77% of which appear only once. Sequencing input: PBMCs. The receptor set was obtained from a woman aged 45-59 years in good health and CMV-seronegative.

The chain links TRBV11-3 to TRBJ2-2; a weak D match, TRBD1 (6 bases). The CDR3 totals 17 residues. The V end was cut by 1 base, the J end by 5 bases, with 17 bases between. Germline V gene lookup returns CDR1 SGHNT and CDR2 YENEEA. For the CDR3, the DNA is TGTGCCAGCAGCTTAGGGTTTCAAAGGGGGTGGACCGGGGAGCTGTTTTTT. This encodes CASSLGFQRGWTGELFF.

The chain is built from TRBV9 and TRBJ1-2; D unclear. Trimming cost V 3 bases and J 4 bases, with 16 bases left between them. This CDR3 contains 15 residues. CDR1 and CDR2 from the germline V gene are SGDLS and YYNGEE. CDR3 protein: CASSESMAATYGYTF. CDR3 DNA: TGTGCCAGCAGCGAAAGTATGGCGGCTACCTATGGCTACACCTTC.

This clone was counted a few times. This chain joins TRBV7-2 and TRBJ2-7, with TRBD1 matching 8 bases. Unmatched junction bases numbered 8, after V lost 5 bases and J lost 2 bases. This CDR3 spans 15 amino acids. CDR1 is SGHTA and CDR2 is FQGNSA in the germline V gene. CDR3 nucleotide sequence: TGTGCCAGCAGCCAAGGGACAGGCCCTACCTACGAGCAGTACTTC. It translates to CASSQGTGPTYEQYF.

A few counts support this clone. This chain uses TRBV14 with TRBJ1-1; the match to TRBD1 covers 10 bases. The V and J ends lost 4 bases and 0 bases, in that order; junction bases with no gene match: 5. Germline assignment: CDR1 SGHDN and CDR2 FVKESK. The CDR3 length is 16 residues. This CDR3 reads CASSLRTGGLNTEAFF. In DNA form, the CDR3 reads TGTGCCAGCAGCCTTCGGACAGGGGGACTGAACACTGAAGCTTTCTTT.

This clone was counted only a few times. This chain joins TRBV6-6 and TRBJ2-7; TRBD2 matches 9 bases. Germline CDR1 and CDR2: MNHNY and SVGAGI (reference sequence). The CDR3 consists of 15 residues. The trim removed 5 bases at V and 0 bases at J, leaving 5 bases unmatched. The CDR3 sequence: CASSTPGLASYEQYF. The DNA for the CDR3 is TGTGCCAGCAGTACTCCGGGACTAGCCTCCTACGAGCAGTACTTC.